This section outlines one T cell receptor beta chain sequence together with its context. Original processing methods: For nucleated cells, counts were estimated from reference gene primer amplification. TCRdb's copy holds only in-frame clones and misses some; the assay was immunoSEQ multiplex PCR. V, J and clone size derive from that table, while D and trimming were established from the DNA sequence. Found here are about 140,000 clones, about three quarters of them singletons; the top ten hold around 3.2%. Per the germline V gene, CDR1 is GTSNPN and CDR2 is SVGIG (reference sequence). This CDR3 region has 14 residues. Trimming removed 0 bases from V and 12 bases from J; junction bases left unmatched: 8. The sample originates from a study of blood T cell repertoires in COVID-19. Background on the study: PBMCs, B-cell-depleted T cells, or T cells provided the cDNA or gDNA that made up the material.

In terms of age and location, participants ranged from about 18 to 90 years and lived in about two dozen US areas. Cohort 3 recovery required two negative PCRs, clearance, or symptom resolution. The sequencing input was PBMCs or T cells enriched from blood (not recorded which). The sequence was collected from a woman between 50 and 59 years old who had recovered from COVID-19. This chain joins TRBV30 and TRBJ2-1; 10 bases line up with TRBD2. CDR3 amino acids: CAWSVSGRAFRQFF. The CDR3, as DNA: TGTGCCTGGAGTGTAAGCGGGAGGGCCTTTAGGCAGTTCTTC.